A single sample gave rise to the 19 T cell receptor beta chains below, sequenced in a study of Ad26.COV2.S vaccination and SARS-CoV-2 variants. Assay used: immunoSEQ multiplex PCR; TCRdb lists only in-frame clones, some missing. This table has about 280,000 clones, 70% to 90% appearing once. Treatment given: about 20 received Ad26.COV2.S at low or high dose, single or two shots; 5 received placebo; per-sample allocation not given. Samples came from day 63 after the first vaccine or placebo injection. Sequenced here: peripheral blood, sampled in a trial of Ad26.COV2.S vaccine versus placebo. The receptor source for this set is a person between 18 and 60 years old who received the Ad26.COV2.S COVID-19 vaccine or a placebo.

J is TRBJ2-1 and V is TRBV18; TRBD2 is a possible D gene (6 bases). CDR1 is KGHSH, CDR2 LQKENI, per germline. This CDR3 region has 13 residues. The V and J ends lost 0 bases and 9 bases respectively, with 9 bases between them. The CDR3 spells CASSPPNGGEQFF. DNA of the CDR3: TGTGCCAGCTCACCACCAAACGGGGGTGAGCAGTTCTTC.

The V and J genes are TRBV7-2 and TRBJ2-1, with TRBD2 matching over 14 bases. V shed 5 bases, J shed 7 bases, and the junction held 4 bases outside the gene matches. In germline, CDR1 is SGHTA, CDR2 FQGNSA. CDR3 length: 15 residues. As DNA, the CDR3 is TGTGCCAGCAGCCTGGGACTAGCGGGGGAGAATGAGCAGTTCTTC. Its translation: CASSLGLAGENEQFF.

This rearrangement joins TRBV2 to TRBJ2-5, with a possible D match to TRBD2 (6 bases). Deletions cut 7 bases from V and 5 bases from J, with 11 bases between. Germline loops: CDR1 SNHLY, CDR2 FYNNEI. The CDR3 has 12 residues. This CDR3 is CASKIAAETQYF. The CDR3, as DNA: TGTGCCAGCAAGATAGCGGCGGAGACCCAGTACTTC.

The J gene is TRBJ1-2, the V gene TRBV2, with a possible D match to TRBD1 (6 bases). The CDR3 is 15 amino acids. Germline V gene sequence: CDR1 SNHLY, CDR2 FYNNEI. Trimming stripped 6 bases from V and 8 bases from J, with 22 bases between. CDR3 sequence: CASSQPGHLVGGYTF. CDR3 sequence (DNA): TGTGCCAGCAGCCAACCGGGACATCTCGTTGGGGGCTACACCTTC.

The chain combines TRBV4-1 with TRBJ2-7, with 11 bases that match TRBD2. The V and J ends lost 5 bases and 4 bases, in that order; junction bases with no gene match: 7. The V gene's germline CDR1 is MGHRA and CDR2 YSYEKL. This CDR3 has 15 amino acids. The CDR3 loop is CASSETSGIGYEQYF. CDR3 nucleotides: TGCGCCAGCAGCGAGACTAGCGGGATAGGTTACGAGCAGTACTTC.

The chain uses TRBV2 and TRBJ1-6, with 12 positions matching TRBD1. The germline gives CDR1 SNHLY, CDR2 FYNNEI. The CDR3 is 15 amino acids. V shed 3 bases and J 7 bases; nucleotides not matched to a gene: 1. The CDR3 nucleotides are TGTGCCAGCAGTGAGGGACAGGGGGCAAATTCACCCCTCCACTTT. It encodes CASSEGQGANSPLHF.

This sequence joins TRBV2 and TRBJ2-1, with 16 bases aligning to TRBD2. The CDR3 has 16 residues. V lost 6 bases and J lost 10; bases outside the gene matches: 9. In germline, CDR1 is SNHLY, CDR2 FYNNEI. The CDR3 spells CASRGGLAGGPHEQFF. The CDR3 bases are TGTGCCAGCAGGGGGGGACTAGCGGGAGGGCCGCACGAGCAGTTCTTC.

The chain combines TRBV5-1 with TRBJ1-4; 7 positions agree with TRBD1. The V gene's germline CDR1 is SGHRS and CDR2 YFSETQ. V gave up 4 bases and J gave up 3 bases; unmatched junction bases: 6. The CDR3 sequence is 15 residues long. Here the CDR3 reads CASSPTGVSNEKLFF. The CDR3 DNA is TGCGCCAGCAGCCCTACAGGGGTTTCTAATGAAAAACTGTTTTTT.

The CDR3 sequence is CATSRDSSGRAYTSEQYF. The CDR3 DNA reads as TGTGCCACCAGCAGAGATTCCAGCGGGAGGGCATATACTAGCGAGCAGTACTTC. The chain links TRBV15 to TRBJ2-7, with 10 bases that match TRBD2. Germline CDR1 is LNHNV and CDR2 is YYDKDF (reference sequence). The CDR3 totals 18 residues. The junction had 14 bases not matched to a gene; V was cut back by 0 bases and J by 6 bases.

The chain employs TRBV27 and TRBJ2-1; D possibly corresponds to TRBD2 (6 bases). The CDR3 runs to 16 residues. V was cut by 5 bases and J by 8 bases, with 22 bases left in between. Germline V gene lookup returns CDR1 MNHEY and CDR2 SMNVEV (reference sequence). As DNA, the CDR3 is TGTGCCAGCAGTGCCATCGTGACGGGAGTTGGCGATGAGCAGTTCTTC. This codes for CASSAIVTGVGDEQFF.

This clone was found a few times. The rearrangement links TRBV7-9 to TRBJ2-5, with a tentative D call TRBD2 (5 bases). CDR1 and CDR2 (germline): SEHNR, FQNEAQ (reference sequence). The V and J ends lost 1 base and 5 bases respectively, with 8 bases between them. This CDR3 region has 13 residues. The CDR3 loop is CASSLGSGETQYF. CDR3 DNA sequence: TGTGCCAGCAGCTTAGGGTCGGGGGAGACCCAGTACTTC.

The chain has TRBV7-9 and TRBJ2-7, with unresolved D. V was cut by 5 bases and J by 2 bases, with 7 bases left in between. Per germline, CDR1 SEHNR and CDR2 FQNEAQ (reference sequence). The CDR3 runs 12 residues. The CDR3 reads CASSTSTYEQYF. The CDR3, as DNA: TGTGCCAGCAGCACCTCTACCTACGAGCAGTACTTC.

The J gene is TRBJ2-1, the V gene TRBV11-2; 8 positions agree with TRBD2. The CDR3 consists of 15 residues. Germline V lookup: CDR1 SGHAT, CDR2 FQNNGV. J was trimmed by 6 bases and V by 5 bases; bases with no gene match: 9. The CDR3 sequence: CASSPPGTRGNEQFF. In DNA, the CDR3 is TGTGCCAGCAGCCCCCCCGGGACTAGGGGCAATGAGCAGTTCTTC.

The chain couples TRBV11-2 to TRBJ1-5, with no clear D. This CDR3 spans 14 amino acids. The germline gives CDR1 SGHAT, CDR2 FQNNGV. The V and J ends lost 0 bases and 6 bases respectively, with 9 bases between them. In DNA form, the CDR3 reads TGTGCCAGCAGCTTAGACGCCCCCGGTCAGCCCCAGCATTTT. Residues: CASSLDAPGQPQHF. The variable domain in full, completed from reference TRBV11-2 and TRBJ1-5, reads EAGVAQSPRYKIIEKRQSVAFWCNPISGHATLYWYQQILGQGPKLLIQFQNNGVVDDSQLPKDRFSAERLKGVDSTLKIQPAKLEDSAVYLCASSLDAPGQPQHFGDGTRLSIL.

The V call is TRBV3-1 (or the pseudogene TRBV3-2), the J call TRBJ2-3; D could derive from TRBD1 or TRBD2 (7 bases each). V lost 0 bases and J lost 6, with 13 bases in between. Germline V lookup: CDR1 LGHDT, CDR2 YNNKEL (reference sequence). This CDR3 contains 15 residues. CDR3 sequence (DNA): TGTGCCAGCAGCCAAGATCCCAGGGGGGGGGATACGCAGTATTTT. It yields the protein CASSQDPRGGDTQYF.

This sequence joins TRBV19 and TRBJ2-3, with 10 positions matching TRBD2. The trim removed 6 bases at V and 5 bases at J, leaving 2 bases unmatched. Looked up from germline, CDR1 is LNHDA and CDR2 is SQIVND (reference sequence). The CDR3 loop spans 13 amino acids. CDR3: CASSSSGGDTQYF. CDR3 nucleotide sequence: TGTGCCAGTAGCTCTAGCGGGGGAGATACGCAGTATTTT.

The genes are TRBV19 and TRBJ1-2, with 7 bases lining up with TRBD1. This CDR3 has 13 amino acids. The junction had 7 bases not matched to a gene; V was cut back by 5 bases and J by 7 bases. Germline V gives CDR1 LNHDA, CDR2 SQIVND (reference sequence). This chain's CDR3 is CASSPQRTGGYTF. Here the CDR3 DNA reads TGTGCCAGTAGTCCCCAGAGGACAGGTGGCTACACCTTC.

The chain is built from TRBV2 and TRBJ2-1, with 8 bases that match TRBD2. CDR1 and CDR2 (germline): SNHLY, FYNNEI. This CDR3 has 19 amino acids. The V gene end was trimmed by 7 bases and the J gene end by 4 bases; junction bases not matched to a gene: 21. The CDR3, as DNA: TGTGCCAGCACCGCAGGGGCTAGCGGGTGGCAGGACCCTTACAATGAGCAGTTCTTC. Translation: CASTAGASGWQDPYNEQFF.

This clone showed up just a few times. V is TRBV5-1 and J is TRBJ1-2; the match to TRBD1 covers 8 bases. The CDR3 is made up of 13 amino acids. Germline CDR1 and CDR2: SGHRS and YFSETQ. The trim removed 4 bases at V and 3 bases at J, leaving 2 bases unmatched. CDR3 sequence: CASSMGQDYGYTF. The CDR3 DNA is TGCGCCAGCAGCATGGGACAGGACTATGGCTACACCTTC.